Given below is one T cell receptor (beta chain) in context. Some clones are missing from TCRdb's copy, which holds only in-frame ones; the method was immunoSEQ multiplex PCR. The sample includes 30,000 to 35,000 clones, 97% of them seen just once. This record comes from a study of T cells in tuberculosis. This CDR3 is 14 amino acids long. CDR1 and CDR2 from the germline V gene are SGHNT and YYREEE (reference sequence). Trimming took off 4 bases at V and 5 bases at J, with 16 bases between the two ends. The clonotype was recovered from a donor under 30 with latent tuberculosis or without tuberculosis infection. The material sequenced was PBMCs. The V call is TRBV5-4, the J call TRBJ2-7; a weak D match, TRBD2 (5 bases). CDR3 sequence: CASSQDYPSHEQYF. The CDR3 coding sequence is TGTGCCAGCAGCCAAGACTATCCAAGCCACGAGCAGTACTTC.